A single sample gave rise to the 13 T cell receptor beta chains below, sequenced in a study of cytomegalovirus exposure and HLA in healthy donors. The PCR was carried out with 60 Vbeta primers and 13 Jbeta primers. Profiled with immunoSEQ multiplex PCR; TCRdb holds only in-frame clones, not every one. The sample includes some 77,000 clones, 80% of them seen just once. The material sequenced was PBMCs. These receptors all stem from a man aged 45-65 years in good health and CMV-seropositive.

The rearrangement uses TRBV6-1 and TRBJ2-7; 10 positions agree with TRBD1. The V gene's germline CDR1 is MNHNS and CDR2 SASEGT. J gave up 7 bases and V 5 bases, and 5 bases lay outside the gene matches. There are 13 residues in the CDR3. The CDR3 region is CASSRDRGWEQYF. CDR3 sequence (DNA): TGTGCCAGCAGTCGGGACAGGGGTTGGGAGCAGTACTTC.

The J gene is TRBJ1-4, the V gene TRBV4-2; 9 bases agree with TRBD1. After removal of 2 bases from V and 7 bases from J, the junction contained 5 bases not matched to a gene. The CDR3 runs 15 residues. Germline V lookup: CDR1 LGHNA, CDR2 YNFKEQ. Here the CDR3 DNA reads TGTGCCAGCAGCCAACCGGGACAGGGCTCTGAAAAACTGTTTTTT. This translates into CASSQPGQGSEKLFF.

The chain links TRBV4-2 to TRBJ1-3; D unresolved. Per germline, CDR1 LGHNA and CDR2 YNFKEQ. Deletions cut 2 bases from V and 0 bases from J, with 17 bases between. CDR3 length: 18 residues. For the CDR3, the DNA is TGTGCCAGCAGCCAAAGAGGGATAGAAATCTTCTCTGGAAACACCATATATTTT. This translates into CASSQRGIEIFSGNTIYF.

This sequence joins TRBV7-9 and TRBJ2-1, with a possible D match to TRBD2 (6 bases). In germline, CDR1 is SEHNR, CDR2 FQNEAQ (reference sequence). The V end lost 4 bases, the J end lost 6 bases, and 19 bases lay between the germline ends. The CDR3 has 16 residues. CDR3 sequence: CASSSGGSGWANEQFF. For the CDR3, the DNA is TGTGCCAGCAGCTCCGGAGGAAGCGGGTGGGCCAATGAGCAGTTCTTC.

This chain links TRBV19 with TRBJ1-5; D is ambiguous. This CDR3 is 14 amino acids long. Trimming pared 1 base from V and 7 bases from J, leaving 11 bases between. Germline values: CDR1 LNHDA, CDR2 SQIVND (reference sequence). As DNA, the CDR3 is TGTGCCAGTAGTATAGTGCGGGAGGGCCAGCCCCAGCATTTT. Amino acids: CASSIVREGQPQHF.

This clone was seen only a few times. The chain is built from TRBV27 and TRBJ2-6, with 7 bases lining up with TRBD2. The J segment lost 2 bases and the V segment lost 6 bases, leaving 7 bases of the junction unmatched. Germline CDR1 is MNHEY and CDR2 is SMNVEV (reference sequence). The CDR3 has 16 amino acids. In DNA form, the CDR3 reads TGTGCCAGCAGCCCCTGGGAGGGAGCTGGGGCCAACGTCCTGACTTTC. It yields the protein CASSPWEGAGANVLTF.

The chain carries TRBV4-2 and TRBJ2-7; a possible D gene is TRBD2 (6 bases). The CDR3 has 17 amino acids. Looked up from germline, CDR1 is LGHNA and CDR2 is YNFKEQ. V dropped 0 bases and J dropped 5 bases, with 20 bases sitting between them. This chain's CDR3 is CASSQDLWYGSNNEQYF. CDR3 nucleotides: TGTGCCAGCAGCCAAGACCTTTGGTACGGGAGTAACAACGAGCAGTACTTC.

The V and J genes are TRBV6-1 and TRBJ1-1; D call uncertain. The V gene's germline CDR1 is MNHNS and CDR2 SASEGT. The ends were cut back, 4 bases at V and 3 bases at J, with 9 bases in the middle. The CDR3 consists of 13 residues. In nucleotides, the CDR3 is TGTGCCAGCAGTGGGGAGATTCACACTGAAGCTTTCTTT. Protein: CASSGEIHTEAFF.

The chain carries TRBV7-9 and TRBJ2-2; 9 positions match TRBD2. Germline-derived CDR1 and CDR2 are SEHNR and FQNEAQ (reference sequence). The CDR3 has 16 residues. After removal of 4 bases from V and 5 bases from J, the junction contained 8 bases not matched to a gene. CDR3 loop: CASSSEAGGGTGELFF. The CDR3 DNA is TGTGCCAGCAGCTCCGAAGCGGGAGGTGGAACCGGGGAGCTGTTTTTT. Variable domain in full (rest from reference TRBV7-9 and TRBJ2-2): DTGVSQNPRHKITKRGQNVTFRCDPISEHNRLYWYRQTLGQGPEFLTYFQNEAQLEKSRLLSDRFSAERPKGSFSTLEIQRTEQGDSAMYLCASSSEAGGGTGELFFGEGSRLTVL.

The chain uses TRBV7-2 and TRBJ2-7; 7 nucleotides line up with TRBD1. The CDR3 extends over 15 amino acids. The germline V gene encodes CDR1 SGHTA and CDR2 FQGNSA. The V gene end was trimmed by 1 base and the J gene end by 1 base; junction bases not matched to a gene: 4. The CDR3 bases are TGTGCCAGCAGCTTAGATCCCAGGGGGTCCTACGAGCAGTACTTC. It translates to CASSLDPRGSYEQYF.

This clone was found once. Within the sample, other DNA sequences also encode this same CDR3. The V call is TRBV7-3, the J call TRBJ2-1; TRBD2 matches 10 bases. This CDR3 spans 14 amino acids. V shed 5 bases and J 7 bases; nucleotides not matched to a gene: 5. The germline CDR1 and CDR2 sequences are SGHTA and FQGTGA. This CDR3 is CASSPSGRVNEQFF. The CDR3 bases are TGTGCCAGCAGCCCTAGCGGGAGAGTAAATGAGCAGTTCTTC.

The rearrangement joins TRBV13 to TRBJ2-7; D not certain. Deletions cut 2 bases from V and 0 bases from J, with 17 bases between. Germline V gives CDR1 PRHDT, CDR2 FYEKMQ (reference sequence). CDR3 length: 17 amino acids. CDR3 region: CASSLHSRSPRSYEQYF. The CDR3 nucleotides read TGTGCCAGCAGCTTACATTCGAGGAGCCCTCGCTCCTACGAGCAGTACTTC. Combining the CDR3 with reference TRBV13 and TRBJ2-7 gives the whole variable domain AAGVIQSPRHLIKEKRETATLKCYPIPRHDTVYWYQQGPGQDPQFLISFYEKMQSDKGSIPDRFSAQQFSDYHSELNMSSLELGDSALYFCASSLHSRSPRSYEQYFGPGTRLTVT.

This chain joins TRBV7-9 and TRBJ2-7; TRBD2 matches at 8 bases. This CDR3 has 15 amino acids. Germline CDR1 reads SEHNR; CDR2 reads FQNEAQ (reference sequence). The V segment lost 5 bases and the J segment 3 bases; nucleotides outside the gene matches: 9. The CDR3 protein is CASSLGGAGGYEQYF. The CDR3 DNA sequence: TGTGCCAGCAGCCTAGGAGGGGCGGGAGGCTACGAGCAGTACTTC.